This paragraph reports one T cell receptor beta chain. Authors' analysis steps: Amplification of reference gene primers was used by the study to estimate nucleated cell counts. This table comes from immunoSEQ multiplex PCR, and its TCRdb copy is limited to in-frame clones, with some not included. The D gene and trimming were derived from the DNA, and the V and J assignments and clone size from that table. The sample comprises some 200,000 clones, 85% of which are singletons, and around 3% rests with the top ten. The CDR3 totals 13 residues. The V gene's germline CDR1 is MRHNA and CDR2 SNTAGT. Trimming removed 7 bases from V and 4 bases from J; junction bases left unmatched: 4. These data belong to a study of blood T cell repertoires in COVID-19. In the study overall: Nucleic acid was either cDNA or gDNA, and it came from T cells, B-cell-depleted T cells, or PBMCs.

The gene calls are TRBV6-4 and TRBJ2-5; 9 bases map to TRBD2. This receptor was identified in a man aged 45-65 years who had recovered from COVID-19. Sequences were obtained from peripheral blood. The CDR3 protein is CASKATSGETQYF. As DNA, the CDR3 is TGTGCCAGCAAAGCGACTAGCGGAGAGACCCAGTACTTC.